This TCR beta chain derives from a study of blood T cell repertoires in COVID-19. Overall study context: Italy, Spain and the United States were the sources of the convalescent and acute COVID-19 samples.

Resolution of symptoms, clearance, or two negative PCRs was present in recovered Cohort 3 donors. This CDR3 comprises 12 residues. Between the trimmed V and J ends, which lost 4 bases and 6 bases, there was a span of 6 bases. In germline, CDR1 is KGHSH, CDR2 LQKENI. Sequencing used immunoSEQ multiplex PCR; TCRdb keeps in-frame clones, though not all of them. The sample has around 400,000 clones; about four fifths are singletons. This rearrangement joins TRBV18 to TRBJ2-2; no clear D. The source material was PBMCs or T cells enriched from blood (not recorded which). This sequence was found in a woman in her 50s who had recovered from COVID-19. The CDR3 reads CASSRAPGELFF. The CDR3 bases are TGTGCCAGCTCACGGGCCCCCGGGGAGCTGTTTTTT.